These 28 T cell receptor beta chains share one sample of origin, sequenced in a study of Graves' ophthalmopathy and Graves' hyperthyroidism. Scientists amplified the TCR beta CDR3 regions from RNA transcripts. An opening RT-PCR round employed HTBI primers and preceded a second-round multiplex PCR. One entry per CDR3 protein, called by TCRdb with MiXCR from the multiplex PCR reads. Seen here are 400,000 to 450,000 distinct CDR3 sequences, under 25% observed once, and the top ten hold 2.5% to 3.5%. The sequencing sample was made of peripheral blood. Receptors originate from a woman aged 18 to 35 with stable Graves' hyperthyroidism.

The rearrangement uses TRBV27 and TRBJ2-7; 12 bases agree with TRBD2. Germline trimming cut 7 bases from V and 5 bases from J; bases unmatched to any gene: 15. CDR3 size: 17 residues. The V gene's germline CDR1 is MNHEY and CDR2 SMNVEV (reference sequence). CDR3 coding DNA: TGTGCCAGCAATTCCTATGGGACTAGCGGGCCAACCGACGAGCAGTACTTC. This codes for CASNSYGTSGPTDEQYF.

In its sample, this clonotype was seen many times. The chain joins TRBV15 to TRBJ1-5; D unclear. Per germline, CDR1 LNHNV and CDR2 YYDKDF (reference sequence). V lost 0 bases to trimming and J lost 2 bases, with 8 bases between them. The CDR3 has 15 residues. The CDR3 reads CATSREQWGNQPQHF. CDR3 DNA sequence: TGTGCCACCAGCAGAGAGCAATGGGGCAATCAGCCCCAGCATTTT.

The sample holds many counts of this clonotype. V is TRBV19 and J is TRBJ2-4; perhaps TRBD1 as D (7 bases). Germline V CDR1 and CDR2: LNHDA, SQIVND (reference sequence). V lost 4 bases, J lost 9 bases, and 13 bases lay in between. The CDR3 length is 13 residues. The CDR3 spells CASSTSGGRIQYF. As DNA, the CDR3 is TGTGCCAGTAGTACCTCAGGGGGGCGCATTCAGTACTTC.

This clonotype was detected ten times or more. This rearrangement joins TRBV6-2 or TRBV6-3 to TRBJ1-5; D unclear. Trimming cost V 7 bases and J 2 bases, with 12 bases left between them. This CDR3 contains 14 residues. From germline, CDR1 is MNHEY and CDR2 SVGEGT. In nucleotides, the CDR3 is TGTGCCAGCACCCGGACGGCGGGCAATCAGCCCCAGCATTTT. Translating it yields CASTRTAGNQPQHF.

The chain couples TRBV25-1 to TRBJ2-5; D gene unclear. The CDR3 is made up of 14 amino acids. Trimming took 1 base from V and 1 from J, leaving 7 bases between them. The germline V gene has CDR1 MGHDK and CDR2 SYGVNS. The CDR3 reads CASSELTVQETQYF. CDR3 bases: TGTGCCAGCAGTGAATTAACAGTCCAAGAGACCCAGTACTTC.

Many counts were recorded for this clonotype. The CDR3 spells CASSMGLAGETQYF. CDR3 DNA sequence: TGTGCCAGCAGTATGGGACTAGCGGGAGAGACCCAGTACTTC. The rearrangement uses TRBV12-3 or TRBV12-4 and TRBJ2-5; 12 bases are a match to TRBD2. The V and J ends lost 5 bases and 4 bases, in that order; junction bases with no gene match: 2. The CDR3 totals 14 residues.

The rearrangement links TRBV10-1 to TRBJ2-2; 9 nucleotides match TRBD2. The CDR3 loop spans 13 amino acids. Germline V gives CDR1 WNHNN, CDR2 SYGVQD (reference sequence). V trimming: 8 bases; J trimming: 2 bases; junction bases outside the gene matches: 0. DNA of the CDR3: TGCGCCAGCGGGACTAGCAACACCGGGGAGCTGTTTTTT. Translation: CASGTSNTGELFF.

V is TRBV3-1 and J is TRBJ2-5; the D gene is possibly TRBD1 (6 bases). V was pared by 5 bases and J by 5 bases, with 15 bases between. CDR3 length: 14 amino acids. Germline-derived CDR1 and CDR2 are LGHDT and YNNKEL (reference sequence). CDR3 sequence (DNA): TGTGCCAGCAGCGGGGACACCGGTCGGGAGACCCAGTACTTC. It encodes CASSGDTGRETQYF.

This clonotype has ten or more counts. V is TRBV20-1 and J is TRBJ2-6; D perhaps matches TRBD1 (6 bases). Trimming stripped 2 bases from V and 1 base from J, with 9 bases between. Germline V lookup: CDR1 DFQATT, CDR2 SNEGSKA (reference sequence). The CDR3 runs 15 residues. In DNA form, the CDR3 reads TGCAGTGCTAGACAACAGGGATCTGGGGCCAACGTCCTGACTTTC. Translation: CSARQQGSGANVLTF.

This clonotype was seen ten or more times. The chain couples TRBV24-1 to TRBJ1-1; possibly TRBD1 for D (6 bases). The CDR3 runs to 13 residues. Germline CDR1 is KGHDR and CDR2 is SFDVKD. The V end was cut by 3 bases, the J end by 4 bases, with 8 bases between. CDR3 nucleotide sequence: TGTGCCACCAGTGATGGGACAAGCACTGAAGCTTTCTTT. It yields the protein CATSDGTSTEAFF.

This clonotype was seen at least ten times. The chain uses TRBV4-2 and TRBJ2-5; 7 bases align to TRBD1. CDR3 length: 14 residues. J was trimmed by 4 bases and V by 2 bases; bases with no gene match: 4. Germline CDR1 LGHNA, CDR2 YNFKEQ. As DNA, the CDR3 is TGTGCCAGCAGCCAATACGCAGGGGGAGAGACCCAGTACTTC. It yields the protein CASSQYAGGETQYF.

The chain links TRBV27 to TRBJ1-5; tentative D call: TRBD1 (6 bases). Per the germline V gene, CDR1 is MNHEY and CDR2 is SMNVEV (reference sequence). Trimming stripped 10 bases from V and 7 bases from J, with 23 bases between. The CDR3 is 15 amino acids. The CDR3 DNA reads TGTGCCACCCGCAAACAGGGTTCGGTATGGCAGCCCCAGCATTTT. Translated: CATRKQGSVWQPQHF.

This clonotype came up many times. The genes are TRBV20-1 and TRBJ2-5; weak D call: TRBD2 (5 bases). V was cut by 3 bases and J by 1 base, with 9 bases left in between. The CDR3 is 13 residues long. Germline CDR1 and CDR2: DFQATT and SNEGSKA (reference sequence). DNA for the CDR3: TGCAGTGCTAGGGAGCGGCCCCAAGAGACCCAGTACTTC. As protein: CSARERPQETQYF.

In this sample, this clonotype turned up many times. The chain joins TRBV28 to TRBJ2-7, with 10 bases aligning to TRBD1. The junction had 7 bases not matched to a gene; V was cut back by 8 bases and J by 6 bases. The CDR3 covers 13 residues. Germline V CDR1 and CDR2: MDHEN, SYDVKM. The CDR3 here is CASSTTGGAEQYF. The CDR3 coding sequence is TGTGCCAGCTCCACGACAGGGGGCGCCGAGCAGTACTTC.

This clonotype has at least ten counts. V usage is TRBV12-3 or TRBV12-4 and J usage is TRBJ2-2; a weak D match, TRBD2 (5 bases). Trimming took off 0 bases at V and 7 bases at J, with 9 bases between the two ends. This CDR3 is 14 amino acids long. Here the CDR3 reads CASSLAGVGGELFF. In DNA form, the CDR3 reads TGTGCCAGCAGTTTAGCGGGAGTAGGCGGGGAGCTGTTTTTT.

About this clonotype itself: The junction and the germline gene differ at one end; a read error may be behind it. The rearrangement joins TRBV10-3 to TRBJ2-2; 8 bases align to TRBD1. Germline V gene data show CDR1 as ENHRY and CDR2 as SYGVKD. The CDR3 covers 14 residues. The CDR3 DNA follows: TGTGCCATGAATTCGGACAGGGCCACCGGGGAGCTGTGTTTT. Protein sequence: CAMNSDRATGELCF.

There are many counts of this clonotype. The rearrangement uses TRBV6-1 and TRBJ2-5; 8 bases align to TRBD1. There are 14 residues in the CDR3. J gave up 3 bases and V 7 bases, and 7 bases lay outside the gene matches. The V gene's germline CDR1 is MNHNS and CDR2 SASEGT. In DNA, the CDR3 is TGTGCCAGCACCCGGACAGGGATGGAAGAGACCCAGTACTTC. This codes for CASTRTGMEETQYF.

This clonotype was detected ten times or more. CDR3 sequence (DNA): TGCAGTGCTGAGGGGGCTTTAGAGACCCAGTACTTC. Its protein product is CSAEGALETQYF. The chain carries TRBV20-1 and TRBJ2-5; TRBD1 matches 7 bases. The V gene end was trimmed by 5 bases and the J gene end by 4 bases; junction bases not matched to a gene: 4. The germline V gene encodes CDR1 DFQATT and CDR2 SNEGSKA (reference sequence). The CDR3 covers 12 residues.

This clonotype occurred many times. The chain couples TRBV29-1 to TRBJ2-7, with D perhaps matching TRBD2 (6 bases). There are 11 residues in the CDR3. Germline CDR1 reads SQVTM; CDR2 reads ANQGSEA. Trimming shortened V by 3 bases and J by 5 bases, and 8 bases separated the two germline ends. CDR3 protein: CSVDGSDEQYF. DNA for the CDR3: TGCAGCGTTGACGGGAGCGACGAGCAGTACTTC.

This clonotype has a count of ten or more. The chain couples TRBV6-5 to TRBJ2-2; unclear D gene. The ends were cut back, 3 bases at V and 7 bases at J, with 3 bases in the middle. The CDR3 sequence is 11 residues long. The V gene's germline CDR1 is MNHEY and CDR2 SVGAGI. CDR3 sequence: CASSYIGELFF. Here the CDR3 DNA reads TGTGCCAGCAGTTATATCGGGGAGCTGTTTTTT.

CDR3 sequence: CASSSGTGAYGYTF. The CDR3 DNA follows: TGTGCCAGCAGTTCCGGGACAGGGGCCTATGGCTACACCTTC. The chain is built from TRBV12-3 or TRBV12-4 and TRBJ1-2; 10 nucleotides match TRBD1. This CDR3 has 14 residues. After removal of 4 bases from V and 4 bases from J, the junction contained 3 bases not matched to a gene.

V is TRBV6-5 and J is TRBJ2-7; no definite D call. V lost 1 base and J 4 bases, leaving 8 bases between the germline ends. The CDR3 has 13 amino acids. The V gene's germline CDR1 is MNHEY and CDR2 SVGAGI. CDR3 sequence (DNA): TGTGCCAGCAGTTACTTACGGCAGTACGAGCAGTACTTC. Translating it yields CASSYLRQYEQYF.

This clonotype was found many times. This chain joins TRBV7-6 and TRBJ2-7, with TRBD2 matching over 14 bases. V was pared by 5 bases and J by 1 base, with 4 bases of the junction left unmatched. In germline, CDR1 is SGHVS, CDR2 FNYEAQ. This CDR3 region has 16 residues. The CDR3 spells CASSQGTSGSSYEQYF. CDR3 bases: TGTGCCAGCAGCCAGGGGACTAGCGGGAGTTCCTACGAGCAGTACTTC.

This clonotype was counted at least ten times. The chain employs TRBV5-1 and TRBJ1-5, with 7 positions matching TRBD1. The CDR3 loop spans 17 amino acids. The germline CDR1 and CDR2 sequences are SGHRS and YFSETQ. V dropped 1 base and J dropped 0; count of bases not matched to a gene: 7. CDR3 sequence: CASSLQGGPYSNQPQHF. The CDR3 DNA reads TGCGCCAGCAGCTTGCAGGGGGGACCTTATAGCAATCAGCCCCAGCATTTT.

The DNA for the CDR3 is TGTGCCAGCAGCTTAACGGAGCGAAGCGAGCAGTACTTC. Translating gives CASSLTERSEQYF. The chain couples TRBV7-3 to TRBJ2-7, with D hard to call. Germline CDR1 SGHTA, CDR2 FQGTGA. The CDR3 has 13 amino acids. The V end lost 0 bases, the J end lost 6 bases, and 9 bases lay between the germline ends.

This clonotype was found many times. The V gene is TRBV28, the J gene TRBJ1-5; D is uncertain. This CDR3 contains 12 residues. V was pared by 2 bases and J by 5 bases, with 4 bases between. CDR1 is MDHEN and CDR2 is SYDVKM in the germline V gene. The CDR3 DNA follows: TGTGCCAGCAGTTTACTGGATCAGCCCCAGCATTTT. Translated: CASSLLDQPQHF.

In this sample, this clonotype turned up a few times. This sequence joins TRBV6-5 and TRBJ2-7, with D perhaps TRBD2 (5 bases). The V gene's germline CDR1 is MNHEY and CDR2 SVGAGI. This CDR3 contains 14 residues. V gave up 0 bases and J gave up 6 bases, with 12 bases separating them. This chain's CDR3 is CASSYSGRITEQYF. The CDR3 DNA reads as TGTGCCAGCAGTTACTCGGGGAGAATAACCGAGCAGTACTTC.

The chain combines TRBV6-1 with TRBJ2-5; the match to TRBD1 covers 11 bases. Germline CDR1 MNHNS, CDR2 SASEGT. J lost 1 base, V lost 7 bases, and 5 bases had no gene match. This CDR3 has 15 residues. The DNA of the CDR3 is TGTGCCAGCAACCGGGACAGGGGGACCCAAGAGACCCAGTACTTC. Its protein is CASNRDRGTQETQYF.